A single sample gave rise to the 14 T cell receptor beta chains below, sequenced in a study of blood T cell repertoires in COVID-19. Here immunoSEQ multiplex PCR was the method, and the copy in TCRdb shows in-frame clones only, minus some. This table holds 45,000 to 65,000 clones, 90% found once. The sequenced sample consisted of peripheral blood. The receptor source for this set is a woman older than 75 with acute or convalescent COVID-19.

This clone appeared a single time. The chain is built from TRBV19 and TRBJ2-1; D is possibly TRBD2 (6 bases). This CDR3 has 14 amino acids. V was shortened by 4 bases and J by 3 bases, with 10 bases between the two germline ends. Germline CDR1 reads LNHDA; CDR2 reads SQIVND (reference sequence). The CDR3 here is CASSSGGLYNEQFF. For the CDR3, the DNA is TGTGCCAGTAGTAGTGGGGGACTCTACAATGAGCAGTTCTTC.

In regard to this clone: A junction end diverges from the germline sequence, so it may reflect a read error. The CDR3 here is CASHGQAGNAIYF. Written as DNA, the CDR3 is TGTGCCAGCCATGGACAGGCTGGAAACGCCATATATTTT. The V gene is TRBV7-9, the J gene TRBJ1-3; TRBD1 aligns across 7 bases. The CDR3 runs 13 residues. CDR1 is SEHNR and CDR2 is FQNEAQ in the germline V gene (reference sequence).

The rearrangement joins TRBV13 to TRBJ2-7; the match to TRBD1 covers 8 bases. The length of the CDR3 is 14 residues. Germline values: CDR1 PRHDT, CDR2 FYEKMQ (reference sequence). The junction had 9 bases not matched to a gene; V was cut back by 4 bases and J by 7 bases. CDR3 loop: CASSYQTGVREQYF. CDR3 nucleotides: TGTGCCAGCAGCTACCAGACAGGGGTTAGAGAGCAGTACTTC.

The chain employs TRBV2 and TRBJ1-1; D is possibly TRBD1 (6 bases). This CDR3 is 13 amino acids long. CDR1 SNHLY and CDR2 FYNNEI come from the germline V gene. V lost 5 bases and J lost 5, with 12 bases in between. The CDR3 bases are TGTGCCAGCAGTCCCAGGGGTTTGACTGAAGCTTTCTTT. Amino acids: CASSPRGLTEAFF.

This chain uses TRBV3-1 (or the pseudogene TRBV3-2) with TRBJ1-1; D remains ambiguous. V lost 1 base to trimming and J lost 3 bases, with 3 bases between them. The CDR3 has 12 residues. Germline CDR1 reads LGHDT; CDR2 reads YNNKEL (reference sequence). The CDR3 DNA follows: TGTGCCAGCAGCCAAGGGCACACTGAAGCTTTCTTT. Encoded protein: CASSQGHTEAFF.

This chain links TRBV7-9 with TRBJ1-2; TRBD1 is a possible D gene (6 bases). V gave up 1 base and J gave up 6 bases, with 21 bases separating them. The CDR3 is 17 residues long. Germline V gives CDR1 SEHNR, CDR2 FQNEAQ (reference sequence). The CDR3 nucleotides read TGTGCCAGCAGCTTAGGCCAGGGGTTGGGATTCCGGGATGGCTACACCTTC. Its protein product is CASSLGQGLGFRDGYTF.

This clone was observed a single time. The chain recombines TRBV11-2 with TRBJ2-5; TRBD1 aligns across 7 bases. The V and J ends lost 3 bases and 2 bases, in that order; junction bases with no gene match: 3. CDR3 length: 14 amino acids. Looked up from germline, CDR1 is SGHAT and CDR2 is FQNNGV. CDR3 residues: CASSLRQGQETQYF. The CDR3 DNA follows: TGTGCCAGCAGCTTGAGACAGGGACAAGAGACCCAGTACTTC. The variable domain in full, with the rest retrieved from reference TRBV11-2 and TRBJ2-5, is EAGVAQSPRYKIIEKRQSVAFWCNPISGHATLYWYQQILGQGPKLLIQFQNNGVVDDSQLPKDRFSAERLKGVDSTLKIQPAKLEDSAVYLCASSLRQGQETQYFGPGTRLLVL.

CDR3 sequence (DNA): TGTGCCAGTCAGGGTAGATTAAACACTGAAGCTTTCTTT. Protein: CASQGRLNTEAFF. The rearrangement links TRBV27 to TRBJ1-1; D may be TRBD1 (5 bases). The CDR3 contains 13 residues. Germline V gene data show CDR1 as MNHEY and CDR2 as SMNVEV (reference sequence). V lost 9 bases and J 2 bases, leaving 13 bases between the germline ends.

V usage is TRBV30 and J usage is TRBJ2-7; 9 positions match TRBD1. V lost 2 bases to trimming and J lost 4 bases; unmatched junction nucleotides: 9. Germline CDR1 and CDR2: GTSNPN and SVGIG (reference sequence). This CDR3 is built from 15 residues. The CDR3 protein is CAWSSGQGITYEQYF. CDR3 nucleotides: TGTGCCTGGAGTTCCGGACAGGGGATAACGTACGAGCAGTACTTC.

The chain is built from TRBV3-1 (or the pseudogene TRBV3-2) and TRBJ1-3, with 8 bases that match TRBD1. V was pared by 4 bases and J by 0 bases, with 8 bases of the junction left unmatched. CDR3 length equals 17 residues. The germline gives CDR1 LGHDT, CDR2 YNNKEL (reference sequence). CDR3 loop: CASSPKTGAYSGNTIYF. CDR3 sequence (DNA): TGTGCCAGCAGCCCAAAGACAGGGGCTTACTCTGGAAACACCATATATTTT.

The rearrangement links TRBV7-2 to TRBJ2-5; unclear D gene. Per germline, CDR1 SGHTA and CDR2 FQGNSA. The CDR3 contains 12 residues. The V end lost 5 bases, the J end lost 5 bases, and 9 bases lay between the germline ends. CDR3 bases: TGTGCCAGCAGCGGAAGCAGGGAGACCCAGTACTTC. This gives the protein CASSGSRETQYF.

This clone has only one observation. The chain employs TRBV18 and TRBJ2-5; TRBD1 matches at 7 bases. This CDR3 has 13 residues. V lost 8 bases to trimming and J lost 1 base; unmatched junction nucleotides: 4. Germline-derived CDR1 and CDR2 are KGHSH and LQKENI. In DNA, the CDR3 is TGTGCCAGCCGTAACAGGGGCCAAGAGACCCAGTACTTC. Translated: CASRNRGQETQYF.

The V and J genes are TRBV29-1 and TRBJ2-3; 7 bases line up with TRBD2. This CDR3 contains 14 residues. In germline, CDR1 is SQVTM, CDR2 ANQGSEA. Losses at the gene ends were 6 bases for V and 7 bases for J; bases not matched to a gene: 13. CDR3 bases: TGCAGCGTCGTAGCGGGCCTCGCCACCCATACGCAGTATTTT. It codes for CSVVAGLATHTQYF.

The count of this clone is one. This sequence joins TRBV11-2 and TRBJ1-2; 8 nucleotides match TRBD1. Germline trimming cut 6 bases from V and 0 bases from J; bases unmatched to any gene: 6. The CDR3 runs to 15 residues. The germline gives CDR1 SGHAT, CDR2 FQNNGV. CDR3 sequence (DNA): TGTGCCAGCAGAGCTAAACAGGGGGCTAACTATGGCTACACCTTC. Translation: CASRAKQGANYGYTF.